This TCR beta chain was retrieved from a study of beta chain features in type 1 diabetes. This clone was recorded once. Its target is not known. Purity of each sorted population was above 95%. J was trimmed by 2 bases and V by 4 bases; bases with no gene match: 6. Germline CDR1 SEHNR, CDR2 FQNEAQ (reference sequence). This CDR3 has 15 amino acids. General study points: When Type 1 diabetes patients were examined, their TCRB CDR3s proved moderately but significantly shorter in all four CD4+ subsets. Sequencing of cDNA might inflate the share of cells that strongly express TCR.

The isolated RNA, all of it, was reverse transcribed, so expressed TCRB transcripts were what got sequenced. The protocol was immunoSEQ multiplex PCR, while the TCRdb copy is restricted to in-frame clones and leaves out a portion. In the table there are 150,000 to 200,000 clones, over 55% of which are singletons. This receptor was identified in a man aged 30 to 39 with type 1 diabetes. This sequence joins TRBV7-9 and TRBJ2-3; TRBD1 matches at 7 bases. The sequenced sample consisted of naive CD4+ T cells from blood. The CDR3 nucleotides are TGTGCCAGCAGCTACCGGGACAGCTACACAGATACGCAGTATTTT. Amino acid sequence: CASSYRDSYTDTQYF.